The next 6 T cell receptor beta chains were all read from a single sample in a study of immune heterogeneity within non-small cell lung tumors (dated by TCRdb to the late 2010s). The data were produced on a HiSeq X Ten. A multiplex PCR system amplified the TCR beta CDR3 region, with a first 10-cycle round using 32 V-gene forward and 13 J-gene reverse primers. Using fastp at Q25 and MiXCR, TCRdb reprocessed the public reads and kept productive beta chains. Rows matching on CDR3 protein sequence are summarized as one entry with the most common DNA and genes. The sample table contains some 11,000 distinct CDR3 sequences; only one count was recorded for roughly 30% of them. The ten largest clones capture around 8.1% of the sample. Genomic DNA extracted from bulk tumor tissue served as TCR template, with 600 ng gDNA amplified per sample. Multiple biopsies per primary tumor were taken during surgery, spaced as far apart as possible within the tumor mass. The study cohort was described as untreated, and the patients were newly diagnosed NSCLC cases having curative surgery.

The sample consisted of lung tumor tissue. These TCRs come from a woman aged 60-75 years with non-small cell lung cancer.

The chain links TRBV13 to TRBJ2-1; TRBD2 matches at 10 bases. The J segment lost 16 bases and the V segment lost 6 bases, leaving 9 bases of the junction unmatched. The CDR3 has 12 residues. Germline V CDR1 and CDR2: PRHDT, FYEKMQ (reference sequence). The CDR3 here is CASSNGLAEPFF. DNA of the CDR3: TGTGCCAGCAGTAACGGACTAGCGGAGCCTTTCTTC.

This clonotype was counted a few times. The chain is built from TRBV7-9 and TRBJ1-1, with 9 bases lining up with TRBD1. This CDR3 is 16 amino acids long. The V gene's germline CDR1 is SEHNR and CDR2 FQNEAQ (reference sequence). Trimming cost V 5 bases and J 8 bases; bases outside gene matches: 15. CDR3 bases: TGTGCCAGCAGCCCCGCTGGGACAGGGACGAAAGTGGAAGCTTTCTTT. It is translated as CASSPAGTGTKVEAFF.

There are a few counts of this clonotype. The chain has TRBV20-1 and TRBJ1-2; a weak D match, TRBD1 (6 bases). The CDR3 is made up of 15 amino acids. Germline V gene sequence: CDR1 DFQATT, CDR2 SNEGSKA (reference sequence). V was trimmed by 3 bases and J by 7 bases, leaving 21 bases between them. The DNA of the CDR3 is TGCAGTGCTAGGAAGCCGGGACACGGGAACGGTGGCTACACCTTC. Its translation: CSARKPGHGNGGYTF.

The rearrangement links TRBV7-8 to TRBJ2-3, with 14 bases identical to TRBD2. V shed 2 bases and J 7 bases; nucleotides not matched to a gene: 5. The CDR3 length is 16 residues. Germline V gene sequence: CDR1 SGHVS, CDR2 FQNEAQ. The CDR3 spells CASSLPGTSGRNTQYF. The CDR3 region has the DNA TGTGCCAGCAGCTTACCCGGGACTAGCGGGAGAAATACGCAGTATTTT.

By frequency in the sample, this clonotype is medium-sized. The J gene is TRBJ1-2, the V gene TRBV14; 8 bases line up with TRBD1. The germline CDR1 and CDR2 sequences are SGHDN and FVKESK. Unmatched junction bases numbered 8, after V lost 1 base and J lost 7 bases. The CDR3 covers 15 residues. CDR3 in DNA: TGTGCCAGCAGCCAAGTCCAGGGGGCGCGGAGTGGCTACACCTTC. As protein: CASSQVQGARSGYTF.

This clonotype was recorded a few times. The DNA of the CDR3 is TGTGCCAGCAGTCCCGGGACCCCGGTGGATACGCAGTATTTT. This encodes CASSPGTPVDTQYF. The J gene is TRBJ2-3, the V gene TRBV27; either TRBD1 or TRBD2 may fit D (5 bases each). In germline, CDR1 is MNHEY, CDR2 SMNVEV (reference sequence). Trimming took off 5 bases at V and 6 bases at J, with 15 bases between the two ends. This CDR3 spans 14 amino acids.